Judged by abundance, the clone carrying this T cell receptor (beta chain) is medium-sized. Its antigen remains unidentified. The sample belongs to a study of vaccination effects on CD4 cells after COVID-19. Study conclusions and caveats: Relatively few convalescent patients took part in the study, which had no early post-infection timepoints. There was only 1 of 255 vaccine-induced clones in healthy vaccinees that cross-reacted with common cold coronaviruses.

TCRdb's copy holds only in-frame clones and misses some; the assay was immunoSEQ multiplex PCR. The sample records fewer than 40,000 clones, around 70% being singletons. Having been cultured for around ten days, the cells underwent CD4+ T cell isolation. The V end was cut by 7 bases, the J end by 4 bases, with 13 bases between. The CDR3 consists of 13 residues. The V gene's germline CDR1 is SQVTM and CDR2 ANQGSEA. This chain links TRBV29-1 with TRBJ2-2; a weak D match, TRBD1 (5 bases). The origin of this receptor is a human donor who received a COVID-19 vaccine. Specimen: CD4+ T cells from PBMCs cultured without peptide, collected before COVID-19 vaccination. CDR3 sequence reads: CSARTGSTGELFF. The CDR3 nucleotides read TGCAGCGCGAGAACAGGATCCACCGGGGAGCTGTTTTTT.